This T cell receptor beta chain emerged from a study of blood T cell repertoires in COVID-19. Study as a whole: PBMCs, B-cell-depleted T cells, or T cells provided the cDNA or gDNA that made up the material.

Source study methods: It was from reference gene primer amplification that nucleated cell counts were estimated. TCRdb's table, derived via immunoSEQ multiplex PCR, lists solely in-frame clones and lacks some. V, J and clone size are those of that table, while D and trimming were read from the DNA. Here the sample spans fewer than 250,000 clones, roughly 85% being singletons. Study members were between about 18 and 100 years old and lived in some 22 US regions. Participant reports of clinical history set cohort assignment. This TCR came from a woman aged 45-65 years with acute COVID-19. The sample taken for sequencing was PBMCs or T cells enriched from blood (not recorded which).

The CDR3 bases are TGCAGTGCAAGGGGGACAGTTGAAGCTTTCTTT. It specifies CSARGTVEAFF. J is TRBJ1-1 and V is TRBV20-1; TRBD1 aligns across 7 bases. Germline loops: CDR1 DFQATT, CDR2 SNEGSKA (reference sequence). CDR3 length: 11 residues. V was clipped by 6 bases and J by 7 bases; unmatched bases: 5.